Shown below are 21 T cell receptor beta chains from a single sample sequenced in a study of tumor and adjacent non-tumor tissue in lung cancer. The template was RNA from unsorted bulk tissue. A modified ARM-PCR protocol with three rounds of nested PCR amplified TCRbeta. TCRdb re-called the multiplex PCR reads through MiXCR, storing one row per CDR3 protein. The table includes fewer than 130,000 distinct CDR3 sequences, over 75% detected once. Sequences were obtained from lung tumor tissue. These TCRs come from a man aged 70 or older with non-small cell lung cancer.

This chain joins TRBV29-1 and TRBJ1-4; D gene uncertain. This CDR3 spans 14 amino acids. Trimming shortened V by 6 bases and J by 8 bases, and 19 bases separated the two germline ends. Germline CDR1 and CDR2: SQVTM and ANQGSEA. CDR3 DNA: TGCAGCGTCCTAAGCCTACAGTACGGGGAAAAACTGTTTTTT. As protein: CSVLSLQYGEKLFF.

On this clonotype itself: The missing conserved phenylalanine or tryptophan at the end of this CDR3 makes a read error likely. The chain joins TRBV6-5 to TRBJ2-7, with 7 nucleotides matching TRBD2. In germline, CDR1 is MNHEY, CDR2 SVGAGI. This CDR3 is 15 amino acids long. CDR3 bases: TGTTCCGTCGGAAGGAGACTAGCAGGTTCTTACAAGCAGTACTCC. Translation: CSVGRRLAGSYKQYS.

This clonotype was detected once. Germline and junction disagree at one end, which may indicate a read error. This chain uses TRBV6-1 with TRBJ1-3, with D unresolved. Germline assignment: CDR1 MNHNS and CDR2 SASEGT. The CDR3 covers 15 residues. In DNA, the CDR3 is TGTTCCAGCAGTGACCTGACATGGATAAGAAACACCATATATTTT. It specifies CSSSDLTWIRNTIYF.

Note on this clonotype: One junction end disagrees with the germline gene, perhaps due to a read error. This sequence joins TRBV12-3 or TRBV12-4 and TRBJ2-2, with TRBD2 matching 9 bases. CDR3 length: 16 amino acids. The CDR3 sequence: CVSSFRVAGVTGELFF. CDR3 DNA sequence: TGTGTCAGCAGTTTTCGAGTAGCGGGAGTTACCGGGGAGCTGTTTTTT.

The chain couples TRBV29-1 to TRBJ1-2; the match to TRBD1 covers 9 bases. Germline V gene data show CDR1 as SQVTM and CDR2 as ANQGSEA. This CDR3 has 15 amino acids. V dropped 3 bases and J dropped 4; count of bases not matched to a gene: 9. The CDR3 DNA sequence: TGCAGCGTTGACGACCGATACAGGGGGCTCTATGGCTACACCTTC. Amino acid sequence: CSVDDRYRGLYGYTF.

The sample holds one count of this clonotype. One end of the junction fails to match germline, which may point to a read error. The chain combines TRBV4-2 with TRBJ2-5, with 7 bases that match TRBD2. Germline V gene lookup returns CDR1 LGHNA and CDR2 YNFKEQ. This CDR3 spans 17 amino acids. CDR3 DNA: TGTGCCAGCAGCCAAGTTGTCACTGGCGGGAGACAAAAGACCCAATACTTC. Translating gives CASSQVVTGGRQKTQYF.

The chain couples TRBV6-5 to TRBJ1-5; the match to TRBD1 covers 8 bases. The ends lost 6 bases at V and 1 base at J; junction bases unmatched: 5. CDR1 is MNHEY, CDR2 SVGAGI, per germline. This CDR3 has 15 residues. The CDR3 DNA is TGTGCCAGCAGCGACAGGGGAGCAAGCAATCAGCCCCAGCATTTT. Amino acid sequence: CASSDRGASNQPQHF.

The chain has TRBV11-3 and TRBJ2-2; D is uncertain. In germline, CDR1 is SGHNT, CDR2 YENEEA. The CDR3 loop spans 13 amino acids. With 11 bases removed from V and 6 bases from J, the gap between germline ends came to 16 bases. CDR3 residues: CACNSAPPGELFF. The CDR3 bases are TGTGCCTGCAACTCAGCTCCCCCCGGGGAGCTGTTTTTT.

This clonotype was seen a few times. This CDR3 fails to terminate in the conserved phenylalanine or tryptophan, so it likely reflects a read error. This chain links TRBV28 with TRBJ1-1; D is possibly TRBD1 (5 bases). The CDR3 length is 15 residues. CDR1 and CDR2 from the germline V gene are MDHEN and SYDVKM. The CDR3: CTSSGKGIGTTEAFL. CDR3 nucleotides: TGTACCAGCAGCGGGAAGGGGATTGGTACCACTGAAGCTTTCCTT.

This sequence joins TRBV5-1 and TRBJ2-7, with 9 bases lining up with TRBD1. CDR3 length: 15 residues. Germline values: CDR1 SGHRS, CDR2 YFSETQ. Trimming cost V 0 bases and J 4 bases; bases outside gene matches: 5. The CDR3 spells CASSLDTGGRYEQYF. As DNA, the CDR3 is TGCGCCAGCAGCTTGGATACAGGGGGCCGATACGAGCAGTACTTC.

This clonotype was counted once. The chain employs TRBV7-8 and TRBJ2-3; tentatively, D is TRBD1 or TRBD2 (6 bases each). Trimming cost V 5 bases and J 2 bases, with 23 bases left between them. Germline V gene sequence: CDR1 SGHVS, CDR2 FQNEAQ. This CDR3 has 18 residues. CDR3 nucleotides: TGTGCCAGCAGCATCCGCGTCGATGGGGGGCCGAACACAGATACGCAGTATTTT. Translation gives CASSIRVDGGPNTDTQYF.

About this clonotype itself: An end of the junction differs from the germline gene, which may be a read error. The chain is built from TRBV29-1 and TRBJ1-1, with TRBD1 identical over 8 bases. This CDR3 contains 14 residues. CDR1 is SQVTM, CDR2 ANQGSEA, per germline. The CDR3 DNA follows: TGCAGCATTCTAGACAGGGGCAGGGACACTGAAGCTATCTTT. Its translation: CSILDRGRDTEAIF.

As regards this clonotype: At one of its ends the junction is not consistent with the germline gene, which may arise from a read error. The chain recombines TRBV4-3 with TRBJ2-3; D is uncertain. CDR1 is LGHNA and CDR2 is YSLEER in the germline V gene. The length of the CDR3 is 12 residues. CDR3 coding DNA: TGCGCCAGCAGATCTCGAACAGATACCCAGTATTTT. Amino acids: CASRSRTDTQYF.

Remarks on this clonotype: A read error may be the cause here, since a much bigger clone is one base away. Here the CDR3 reads CAGSLPDGEQFF. In nucleotides, the CDR3 is TGTGCCGGCTCACTCCCCGACGGAGAGCAGTTCTTC. The chain links TRBV28 to TRBJ2-1; D remains ambiguous. Trimming removed 11 bases at V and 10 bases at J, with 18 bases between. The CDR3 covers 12 residues. CDR1 is MDHEN, CDR2 SYDVKM, per germline.

About this clonotype itself: A read error may account for a junction end that differs from germline. The chain recombines TRBV19 with TRBJ1-1; unclear D gene. The CDR3 contains 12 residues. Germline V gene sequence: CDR1 LNHDA, CDR2 SQIVND (reference sequence). CDR3 protein: CTSRISNTETFF. CDR3 bases: TGTACCAGTAGAATATCGAACACTGAAACTTTCTTT.

With respect to this clonotype: One end of the junction is discordant with germline, which a read error may explain. The V and J genes are TRBV6-5 and TRBJ1-2, with 8 bases aligning to TRBD1. There are 13 residues in the CDR3. Looked up from germline, CDR1 is MNHEY and CDR2 is SVGAGI. Here the CDR3 reads CGSTQGAREGYTF. CDR3 coding DNA: TGTGGCAGCACCCAGGGGGCGCGGGAGGGTTACACCTTC.

As regards this clonotype: Relative to the germline gene, one junction end is altered; a read error may explain this. The chain is built from TRBV5-5 and TRBJ1-5; no clear D gene. Germline V lookup: CDR1 SGHKS, CDR2 YYEKEE (reference sequence). The CDR3 totals 16 residues. CDR3: CTSSFGSATGNQPQHF. In nucleotides, the CDR3 is TGTACCAGCAGCTTTGGTAGTGCAACAGGCAATCAGCCCCAGCATTTT. Full variable domain (outside the CDR3, taken from reference TRBV5-5 and TRBJ1-5): DAGVTQSPTHLIKTRGQQVTLRCSPISGHKSVSWYQQVLGQGPQFIFQYYEKEERGRGNFPDRFSARQFPNYSSELNVNALLLGDSALYLCTSSFGSATGNQPQHFGDGTRLSIL.

This clonotype was recorded a few times. A much bigger clone sits one base away, suggesting this may be a read error. J is TRBJ2-1 and V is TRBV10-3, with D tentatively TRBD1 (5 bases). The CDR3 contains 15 residues. The germline V gene encodes CDR1 ENHRY and CDR2 SYGVKD. CDR3 in amino acids: CAISQKGNSHNEQFF. The CDR3, as DNA: TGTGCCATCAGCCAAAAGGGGAACTCCCACAATGAGCAGTTCTTC.

For this clonotype: In this CDR3 the conserved last residue, phenylalanine or tryptophan, is missing, so a read error is likely. V gene TRBV19 combines with J gene TRBJ2-1; 8 nucleotides agree with TRBD2. The germline V gene has CDR1 LNHDA and CDR2 SQIVND (reference sequence). The CDR3 covers 18 residues. In DNA, the CDR3 is TGTGCCAGTAGTATCCGGGCGGAGCGGGAGTTAACCTACAGTGAGCAGTTCTTA. Translated, it gives CASSIRAERELTYSEQFL.

Concerning this clonotype itself: The germline gene is not matched at one end of the junction; a read error may be the cause. This rearrangement joins TRBV12-3 or TRBV12-4 to TRBJ1-6, with D unresolved. This CDR3 region has 14 residues. CDR3 region: CASSPEQDNSPLHF. The CDR3 nucleotides are TGTGCCAGCAGCCCGGAGCAGGATAATTCGCCCCTCCACTTT.

This clonotype was counted ten times or more. The chain carries TRBV7-8 and TRBJ2-7; D might be TRBD2 (5 bases). V was trimmed by 4 bases and J by 6 bases, leaving 19 bases between them. The CDR3 has 15 amino acids. Germline V gene lookup returns CDR1 SGHVS and CDR2 FQNEAQ. In DNA form, the CDR3 reads TGTGCCAGCAGCTGGATGTTAACGGGGATGAGCGAGCAGTACTTC. This gives the protein CASSWMLTGMSEQYF.